This T cell receptor (beta chain) was found in a study of T cell changes during pregnancy in multiple sclerosis. The V and J ends lost 6 bases and 0 bases respectively, with 12 bases between them. Looked up from germline, CDR1 is LNHDA and CDR2 is SQIVND (reference sequence). The CDR3 loop spans 15 amino acids. Measured with immunoSEQ multiplex PCR; TCRdb has only the in-frame clones, and not every one. The table has 79,000 or so clones, less than 95% seen once. This clonotype was sampled from a female donor in good health, enrolled as a control in a pregnancy study. Sample: peripheral blood, taken in the first trimester of pregnancy. The V gene is TRBV19, the J gene TRBJ1-5; D remains unclear. CDR3 region: CASSLKQVSNQPQHF. The DNA of the CDR3 is TGTGCCAGTAGCCTCAAGCAGGTTAGCAATCAGCCCCAGCATTTT.